The 22 T cell receptor beta chains reported below all come from one sample, sequenced in a study of metastatic and nonmetastatic thyroid tumors. The entire patient cohort was treatment-naive prior to thyroid surgery. MiXCR re-clonotyped the PCR reads for TCRdb. The sample carries 20,000 to 25,000 clones, around 16% recorded once. Source material: blood. The receptors come from a female donor with papillary thyroid cancer or a benign thyroid nodule (not recorded which). Some clones in this sample may be carry-over from other donors' samples.

This clone was observed at least ten times. The V call is TRBV12-3 or TRBV12-4, the J call TRBJ2-1; 11 bases line up with TRBD2. The CDR3 runs 15 residues. The J segment lost 0 bases and the V segment lost 7 bases, leaving 2 bases of the junction unmatched. The CDR3 bases are TGTGCCAGCATGGGGACTAGCGGCTCCTACAATGAGCAGTTCTTC. As protein: CASMGTSGSYNEQFF.

The V and J genes are TRBV3-1 and TRBJ1-5; possible D gene TRBD1, 5 bases. Germline V CDR1 and CDR2: LGHDT, YNNKEL (reference sequence). This CDR3 comprises 20 residues. Trimming removed 2 bases from V and 1 base from J, with 24 bases in between. CDR3 region: CASSQLFRGDGAWSNQPQHF. CDR3 DNA: TGTGCCAGCAGCCAACTCTTCAGAGGCGACGGGGCCTGGAGCAATCAGCCCCAGCATTTT.

This clone was recorded many times. The chain combines TRBV6-1 with TRBJ1-6, with 7 bases that match TRBD1. The CDR3 is 15 amino acids. The V segment lost 2 bases and the J segment 7 bases; nucleotides outside the gene matches: 5. Per the germline V gene, CDR1 is MNHNS and CDR2 is SASEGT. CDR3 residues: CASSEFRDRNSPLHF. The CDR3 DNA reads TGTGCCAGCAGTGAATTTCGGGACAGAAATTCACCCCTCCACTTT.

The V call is TRBV28, the J call TRBJ2-7, with TRBD1 matching over 7 bases. The germline CDR1 and CDR2 sequences are MDHEN and SYDVKM. The CDR3 runs to 15 residues. V lost 5 bases to trimming and J lost 0 bases; unmatched junction nucleotides: 7. The CDR3 here is CASSNNRGFSYEQYF. For the CDR3, the DNA is TGTGCCAGCAGTAACAACAGGGGTTTCTCCTACGAGCAGTACTTC.

The sample holds many counts of this clone. A much larger clone is a single base away; this may be a read error. The gene calls are TRBV20-1 and TRBJ2-7; D perhaps matches TRBD1 (6 bases). Germline assignment: CDR1 DFQATT and CDR2 SNEGSKA (reference sequence). This CDR3 has 12 amino acids. The CDR3 sequence is CSCLIQGYEPYF. Written as DNA, the CDR3 is TGCAGCTGTTTGATACAGGGCTACGAGCCGTACTTC.

This clone occurred many times. This sequence joins TRBV27 and TRBJ2-1; unclear D gene. Trimming left V 7 bases short and J 0 bases short, with 7 bases between. The germline V gene has CDR1 MNHEY and CDR2 SMNVEV (reference sequence). The CDR3 covers 13 residues. The CDR3 protein is CASIAYSYNEQFF. The DNA for the CDR3 is TGTGCCAGCATCGCATACTCCTACAATGAGCAGTTCTTC.

This clone was found many times. This chain joins TRBV5-4 and TRBJ1-5; 7 bases are shared with TRBD1. V trimming: 4 bases; J trimming: 5 bases; junction bases outside the gene matches: 9. Per the germline V gene, CDR1 is SGHNT and CDR2 is YYREEE (reference sequence). This CDR3 is built from 15 residues. CDR3 protein: CASSPGAGGDQPQHF. In DNA form, the CDR3 reads TGTGCCAGCAGCCCGGGGGCAGGGGGAGATCAGCCCCAGCATTTT.

The chain combines TRBV28 with TRBJ1-1; no clear D. The germline gives CDR1 MDHEN, CDR2 SYDVKM. The CDR3 has 10 amino acids. Trimming removed 4 bases at V and 12 bases at J, with 9 bases between. The CDR3 sequence: CASSSILTFF. For the CDR3, the DNA is TGTGCCAGCAGTTCCATTTTAACTTTCTTT.

This clone was recorded at least ten times. V is TRBV20-1 and J is TRBJ2-5; D is undetermined. CDR1 is DFQATT and CDR2 is SNEGSKA in the germline V gene (reference sequence). The CDR3 totals 11 residues. Trimming removed 4 bases at V and 7 bases at J, with 10 bases between. The CDR3 nucleotides read TGCAGTGCTATTGCGGCTGGGACCCAGTACTTC. Protein product: CSAIAAGTQYF.

This clone turned up a few times. The chain couples TRBV24-1 to TRBJ2-3, with 8 bases fitting TRBD2. The germline V gene has CDR1 KGHDR and CDR2 SFDVKD. This CDR3 has 15 amino acids. After removal of 6 bases from V and 4 bases from J, the junction contained 8 bases not matched to a gene. For the CDR3, the DNA is TGTGCCACCAGTCGGGGGGGGGTAGATGCAGATACGCAGTATTTT. It encodes CATSRGGVDADTQYF.

This clone was recorded many times. This may come from a read error, since a much larger clone is one base off. The CDR3 spells CAISQWGIEKYF. Written as DNA, the CDR3 is TGTGCCATCAGCCAGTGGGGGATCGAGAAGTACTTC. The rearrangement uses TRBV10-3 and TRBJ2-7; either TRBD1 or TRBD2 may supply D (5 bases each). CDR1 and CDR2 (germline): ENHRY, SYGVKD. This CDR3 is 12 amino acids long.

In its sample, this clone was seen many times. CDR3 loop: CASSYSLRAQHF. The CDR3 coding sequence is TGTGCCAGCAGTTACTCGCTCAGGGCCCAGCATTTT. This chain uses TRBV6-2 or TRBV6-3 with TRBJ1-5; TRBD1 is a possible D gene (5 bases). The CDR3 is 12 amino acids. Trimming pared 0 bases from V and 11 bases from J, leaving 8 bases between. Germline CDR1 and CDR2: MNHEY and SVGEGT.

This clone was recorded at least ten times. The chain has TRBV6-4 and TRBJ1-5, with a weak D call TRBD1 (5 bases). The CDR3 runs 13 residues. Per the germline V gene, CDR1 is MRHNA and CDR2 is SNTAGT. Trimming left V 2 bases short and J 7 bases short, with 9 bases between. Written as DNA, the CDR3 is TGTGCCAGCAGTGACAGGGGAGGGCAGCCCCAGCATTTT. Its translation: CASSDRGGQPQHF.

This clone occurred a few times. The V and J genes are TRBV19 and TRBJ2-1, with 10 bases identical to TRBD2. The junction had 2 bases not matched to a gene; V was cut back by 8 bases and J by 1 base. Looked up from germline, CDR1 is LNHDA and CDR2 is SQIVND (reference sequence). This CDR3 contains 14 residues. The CDR3 bases are TGTGCCAGTGCAGCGGGAGGGTCCTACAATGAGCAGTTCTTC. Translation gives CASAAGGSYNEQFF.

There are many counts of this clone. The CDR3 coding sequence is TGTGCCAGCAAGACTAGCGGGTCCCGGGACGAGCAGTACTTC. Translation gives CASKTSGSRDEQYF. This chain uses TRBV6-1 with TRBJ2-7; 10 bases match TRBD2. V trimming: 7 bases; J trimming: 5 bases; junction bases outside the gene matches: 8. The length of the CDR3 is 14 residues. Germline lookup yields CDR1 MNHNS and CDR2 SASEGT.

This clone was observed at least ten times. The genes are TRBV11-2 and TRBJ2-7; 7 positions agree with TRBD1. This CDR3 has 17 amino acids. J gave up 2 bases and V 5 bases, and 15 bases lay outside the gene matches. Germline V gene data show CDR1 as SGHAT and CDR2 as FQNNGV. The CDR3 is CASSELKGQLPAYEQYF. CDR3 coding DNA: TGTGCCAGCAGCGAATTGAAGGGACAGCTCCCCGCCTACGAGCAGTACTTC.

This clone has ten or more counts. V usage is TRBV10-3 and J usage is TRBJ2-1; 9 positions agree with TRBD1. There are 15 residues in the CDR3. Germline V gene sequence: CDR1 ENHRY, CDR2 SYGVKD. V lost 6 bases and J lost 1; bases outside the gene matches: 4. The CDR3 DNA sequence: TGTGCCATCAGAGCCGGGACAGGGTCCTACAATGAGCAGTTCTTC. It encodes CAIRAGTGSYNEQFF.

The genes are TRBV7-9 and TRBJ2-7, with D hard to call. The CDR3 loop spans 14 amino acids. Trimming removed 1 base at V and 2 bases at J, with 9 bases between. The germline gives CDR1 SEHNR, CDR2 FQNEAQ (reference sequence). The CDR3 loop is CASSLVTVPYEQYF. The CDR3 nucleotides read TGTGCCAGCAGCTTAGTTACTGTCCCCTACGAGCAGTACTTC.

The V gene is TRBV5-1, the J gene TRBJ2-1; no clear D gene. The V end was cut by 0 bases, the J end by 9 bases, with 13 bases between. Germline CDR1 and CDR2: SGHRS and YFSETQ. There are 14 residues in the CDR3. The CDR3 loop is CASSLDLTWGEQFF. The CDR3 nucleotides read TGCGCCAGCAGCTTGGACCTTACCTGGGGTGAGCAGTTCTTC.

In this sample, this clone turned up many times. The chain links TRBV18 to TRBJ2-7; D uncertain. Per the germline V gene, CDR1 is KGHSH and CDR2 is LQKENI. V lost 0 bases and J lost 6, with 6 bases in between. The CDR3 extends over 12 amino acids. The CDR3 loop reads CASSPPSGEQYF. CDR3 nucleotides: TGTGCCAGCTCACCACCCTCTGGCGAGCAGTACTTC.

This clone was found many times. The chain carries TRBV11-2 and TRBJ1-1; D is uncertain. This CDR3 comprises 15 residues. Germline assignment: CDR1 SGHAT and CDR2 FQNNGV. The germline V and J ends were trimmed by 0 bases and 3 bases, with 11 bases remaining between them. This chain's CDR3 is CASSLDPNSHTEAFF. The CDR3 nucleotides are TGTGCCAGCAGCTTAGATCCAAACAGTCACACTGAAGCTTTCTTT.

The chain uses TRBV30 and TRBJ2-7; TRBD1 matches 9 bases. This CDR3 region has 15 residues. The V segment lost 0 bases and the J segment 1 base; nucleotides outside the gene matches: 4. From germline, CDR1 is GTSNPN and CDR2 SVGIG (reference sequence). CDR3 DNA sequence: TGTGCCTGGAGTGTAATAGGACAGGGGTCCTACGAGCAGTACTTC. Its translation: CAWSVIGQGSYEQYF.